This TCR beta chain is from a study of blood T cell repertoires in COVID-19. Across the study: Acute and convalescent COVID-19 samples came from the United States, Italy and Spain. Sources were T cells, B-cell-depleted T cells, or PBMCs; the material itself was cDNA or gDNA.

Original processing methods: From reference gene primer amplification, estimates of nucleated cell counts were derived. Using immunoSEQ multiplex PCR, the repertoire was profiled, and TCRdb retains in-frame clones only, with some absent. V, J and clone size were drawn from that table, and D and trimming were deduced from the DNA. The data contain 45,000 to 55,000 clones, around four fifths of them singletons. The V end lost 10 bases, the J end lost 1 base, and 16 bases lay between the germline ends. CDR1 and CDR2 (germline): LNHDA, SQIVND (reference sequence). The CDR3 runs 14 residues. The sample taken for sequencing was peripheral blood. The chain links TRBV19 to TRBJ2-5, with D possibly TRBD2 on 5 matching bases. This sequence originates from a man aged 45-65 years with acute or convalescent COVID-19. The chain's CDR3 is CATRAPRAQETQYF. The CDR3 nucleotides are TGTGCCACCCGCGCCCCGAGGGCCCAAGAGACCCAGTACTTC.